The 13 T cell receptor beta chains below come from one sample, sequenced in a study of cytomegalovirus exposure and HLA in healthy donors. Repertoires were generated with immunoSEQ multiplex PCR, while TCRdb's copy carries only in-frame clones and drops some. The table has about 82,000 clones, 85% to 95% seen once. The material sequenced was PBMCs. The receptors shown here come from a man aged 18 to 30 in good health and CMV-seronegative.

The rearrangement links TRBV25-1 to TRBJ1-2; D not certain. V was clipped by 4 bases and J by 2 bases, with 5 bases between them. Per the germline V gene, CDR1 is MGHDK and CDR2 is SYGVNS. CDR3 size: 12 residues. The DNA of the CDR3 is TGTGCCAGCAGTGCCGGGAACTATGGCTACACCTTC. Translated, it gives CASSAGNYGYTF.

The chain combines TRBV6-5 with TRBJ1-1, with D possibly being TRBD1 (6 bases). The V gene lost 6 bases and the J gene lost 5 bases, with 13 bases spanning the gap. Germline V gene lookup returns CDR1 MNHEY and CDR2 SVGAGI. CDR3 length: 13 amino acids. As DNA, the CDR3 is TGTGCCAGCAGGCTGACTGACAGGACTGAAGCTTTCTTT. Translated: CASRLTDRTEAFF.

The V call is TRBV29-1, the J call TRBJ1-2; D gene unclear. V was cut by 3 bases and J by 5 bases, with 10 bases left in between. This CDR3 comprises 12 residues. Germline-derived CDR1 and CDR2 are SQVTM and ANQGSEA. For the CDR3, the DNA is TGCAGCGTTGAGAGTCGGTCGTATGGCTACACCTTC. Protein: CSVESRSYGYTF.

This chain links TRBV13 with TRBJ2-4; D call uncertain. This CDR3 has 13 amino acids. CDR1 and CDR2 (germline): PRHDT, FYEKMQ (reference sequence). V shed 2 bases and J shed 0 bases, with 2 bases lying between them. The CDR3 spells CASSLLAKNIQYF. For the CDR3, the DNA is TGTGCCAGCAGCTTACTAGCCAAAAACATTCAGTACTTC.

The CDR3 here is CASGLQGNQDEQYF. The CDR3, as DNA: TGTGCCAGCGGGCTCCAGGGGAACCAGGACGAGCAGTACTTC. V usage is TRBV6-5 and J usage is TRBJ2-7; possible D gene TRBD1, 6 bases. CDR3 length: 14 residues. The V gene lost 8 bases and the J gene lost 5 bases, with 19 bases spanning the gap. From germline, CDR1 is MNHEY and CDR2 SVGAGI.

The rearrangement uses TRBV20-1 and TRBJ2-7, with D perhaps TRBD1 (5 bases). This CDR3 spans 11 amino acids. Deletions cut 6 bases from V and 6 bases from J, with 12 bases between. The germline V gene encodes CDR1 DFQATT and CDR2 SNEGSKA (reference sequence). CDR3 loop: CSALFRVEQYF. The DNA for the CDR3 is TGCAGTGCCCTCTTCAGGGTCGAGCAGTACTTC.

The chain has TRBV15 and TRBJ1-2; 7 nucleotides match TRBD1. Germline V lookup: CDR1 LNHNV, CDR2 YYDKDF (reference sequence). J lost 7 bases, V lost 1 base, and 3 bases had no gene match. This CDR3 spans 13 amino acids. This CDR3 is CATSRVTGVGYTF. Written as DNA, the CDR3 is TGTGCCACCAGCAGAGTAACAGGGGTTGGCTACACCTTC.

This chain connects TRBV30 to TRBJ2-1, with 8 nucleotides matching TRBD2. The V segment lost 5 bases and the J segment 10 bases; nucleotides outside the gene matches: 7. The CDR3 has 12 residues. Germline V lookup: CDR1 GTSNPN, CDR2 SVGIG (reference sequence). CDR3 in amino acids: CAWVSGSGEQFF. CDR3 coding DNA: TGTGCCTGGGTAAGCGGGAGTGGCGAGCAGTTCTTC.

The genes are TRBV2 and TRBJ1-4; TRBD1 matches at 7 bases. Germline V lookup: CDR1 SNHLY, CDR2 FYNNEI. The CDR3 length is 15 residues. The ends lost 6 bases at V and 3 bases at J; junction bases unmatched: 7. This CDR3 reads CASRPTGTANEKLFF. The CDR3 nucleotides read TGTGCCAGCAGGCCCACCGGGACAGCTAATGAAAAACTGTTTTTT.

The chain couples TRBV7-2 to TRBJ2-7, with 11 bases aligning to TRBD2. The CDR3 sequence is 14 residues long. Germline V CDR1 and CDR2: SGHTA, FQGNSA. Losses at the gene ends were 6 bases for V and 5 bases for J; bases not matched to a gene: 6. The CDR3 here is CASSSVAGGNEQYF. CDR3 nucleotides: TGTGCCAGCAGTTCTGTAGCGGGAGGGAACGAGCAGTACTTC.

The V gene is TRBV7-9, the J gene TRBJ1-1, with TRBD1 matching over 9 bases. Germline V lookup: CDR1 SEHNR, CDR2 FQNEAQ (reference sequence). V lost 1 base, J lost 4 bases, and 13 bases stayed unmatched. The CDR3 spans 18 residues. The chain's CDR3 is CASSLGDYRDREGTEAFF. CDR3 coding DNA: TGTGCCAGCAGCTTAGGAGATTATAGGGACAGGGAAGGCACTGAAGCTTTCTTT.

The chain recombines TRBV19 with TRBJ1-5, with a tentative D call TRBD1 (6 bases). Deletions cut 2 bases from V and 2 bases from J, with 10 bases between. Germline lookup yields CDR1 LNHDA and CDR2 SQIVND (reference sequence). CDR3 length: 15 amino acids. CDR3 region: CASSIRGSGNQPQHF. The CDR3 DNA follows: TGTGCCAGTAGTATAAGGGGGTCGGGCAATCAGCCCCAGCATTTT.

The CDR3 coding sequence is TGTGCCAGCAGACGACAACGGGACAGCACTGAAGCTTTCTTT. Amino acids: CASRRQRDSTEAFF. The chain carries TRBV6-5 and TRBJ1-1; TRBD1 matches 7 bases. Trimming at V came to 6 bases and at J to 4 bases, leaving 8 bases not matched to a gene. Germline CDR1 reads MNHEY; CDR2 reads SVGAGI. The CDR3 runs to 14 residues.